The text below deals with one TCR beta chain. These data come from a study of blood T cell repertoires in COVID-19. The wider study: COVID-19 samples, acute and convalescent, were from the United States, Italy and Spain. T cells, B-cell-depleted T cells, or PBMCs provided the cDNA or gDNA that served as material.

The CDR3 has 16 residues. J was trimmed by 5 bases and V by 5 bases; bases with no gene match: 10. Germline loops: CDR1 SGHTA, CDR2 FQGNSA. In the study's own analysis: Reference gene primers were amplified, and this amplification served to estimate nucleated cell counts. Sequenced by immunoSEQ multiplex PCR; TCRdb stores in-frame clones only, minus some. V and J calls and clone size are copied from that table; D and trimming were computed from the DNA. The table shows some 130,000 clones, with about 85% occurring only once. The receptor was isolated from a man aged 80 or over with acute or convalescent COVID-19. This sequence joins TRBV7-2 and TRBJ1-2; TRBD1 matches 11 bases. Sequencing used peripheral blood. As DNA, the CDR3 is TGTGCCAGCAGCCCCTCTGTAGGGACAGGGGGATATGGCTACACCTTC. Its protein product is CASSPSVGTGGYGYTF.